This T cell receptor beta chain was recovered during a study of blood T cell repertoires in COVID-19. Study as a whole: Donors in the United States, Italy and Spain gave samples during acute or convalescent COVID-19. Sources were T cells, B-cell-depleted T cells, or PBMCs; the material itself was cDNA or gDNA.

Per the authors' pipeline: Amplification of reference gene primers provided the estimated nucleated cell counts. Libraries were prepared by immunoSEQ multiplex PCR; TCRdb keeps only in-frame clonotypes and omits some of them. V and J calls and clone size are those listed in that table; D and trimming were worked out from the DNA. The data hold more than 140,000 clones, with just over 85% observed a single time. The CDR3 loop spans 16 amino acids. J was trimmed by 2 bases and V by 4 bases; bases with no gene match: 7. Germline V CDR1 and CDR2: MNHEY, SVGEGT. This receptor was taken from a woman aged 60-75 years with acute or convalescent COVID-19. The sample consisted of peripheral blood. The chain has TRBV6-2 or TRBV6-3 and TRBJ2-2; 7 bases agree with TRBD2. The CDR3 region is CASSFSGGGNTGELFF. DNA of the CDR3: TGTGCCAGCAGTTTTAGCGGCGGGGGTAACACCGGGGAGCTGTTTTTT.